Reported below is one T cell receptor (beta chain). No antigen is known for it. cDNA prepared by RNA extraction and subsequent reverse transcription served as the template for sequencing. This table comes from immunoSEQ multiplex PCR, and its TCRdb copy is limited to in-frame clones, with some not included. The sample holds about 94,000 clones, around three quarters seen once. The data derive from a study of CD8+ T cells in alopecia areata. About the research overall: Tofacitinib ran for 6 to 18 months before 6 months off drug. Study-level points and caveats: Having one nonresponder leaves uncertain how baseline CD8+ expansion relates to response. Scalp clonality and expanded CD8+ clones among the top 100 showed significant decreases with tofacitinib.

Treatment specified: oral pan-JAK inhibitor, 5-10 mg twice daily. This CDR3 has 14 residues. V was pared by 4 bases and J by 8 bases, with 6 bases of the junction left unmatched. Germline V gene sequence: CDR1 MNHNY, CDR2 SVGAGI (reference sequence). This receptor was identified in a human donor with alopecia areata. The gene calls are TRBV6-6 and TRBJ1-4; 8 bases are a match to TRBD1. The material was CD8+ T cells sorted from blood, obtained between weeks 43 and 45, from a patient treated with tofacitinib. This chain's CDR3 is CASSFDRGREKLFF. The CDR3 DNA follows: TGTGCCAGCAGTTTCGACAGGGGACGCGAAAAACTGTTTTTT.